Reported below is one TCR beta chain. The antigen remains undetermined. In blood CD8+ and CD4+ T cells, TCR beta underwent sequencing. Negative magnetic isolation gave CD8+ and CD4+ cells; FACS enriched CD8+ TEMRA. A quantity of about 0.5 to 1 ug RNA underwent reverse transcription using random hexamers. Amplification of the TCR beta CDR3 was carried out by immunoSEQ multiplex PCR, which spanned a total of 54 Vbeta and 13 Jbeta segments. Using its own MiXCR run on the immunoSEQ multiplex PCR reads, TCRdb lists one record per CDR3 protein. The sample carries around 170,000 distinct CDR3 sequences, around 95% recorded once. Trimming took 2 bases from V and 7 from J; bases not matched to a gene: 4. This CDR3 contains 15 residues. Looked up from germline, CDR1 is MGHRA and CDR2 is YSYEKL. The entry originates in a study of CD8 T cells in Susac syndrome. Findings and limits, study-wide: Individuals included in the TCR sequencing and HLA analysis were acknowledged by the study to be relatively few in number.

The sequence came from a human donor with multiple sclerosis. The chain couples TRBV4-1 to TRBJ2-1; 11 positions agree with TRBD2. Sequenced sample: CD8+ T cells from PBMCs. CDR3 sequence: CASSQLLAGENEQFF. The CDR3 DNA reads TGCGCCAGCAGCCAATTACTAGCGGGAGAGAATGAGCAGTTCTTC.